This TCR beta chain was observed in a study of response to subunit inactivated influenza vaccine. Overall study results and limits: That few new T cells are recruited by each seasonal influenza vaccination was the authors' suggestion.

The germline gives CDR1 MNHEY, CDR2 SVGEGT. CDR3 length equals 12 residues. The junction had 1 base not matched to a gene; V was cut back by 5 bases and J by 5 bases. Each CDR3 protein gets one entry after TCRdb re-called the RT-PCR reads with MiXCR. The profile shows about 800,000 distinct CDR3 sequences, around 21% of them singletons. This clonotype has more than one count but fewer than ten. The antigen remains unidentified. Sequencing was performed on PBMCs from blood, taken approximately 5 days after vaccination. The clonotype comes from a man aged 50 or older who received an inactivated influenza vaccine. This rearrangement joins TRBV6-2 or TRBV6-3 to TRBJ2-5, with 8 positions matching TRBD2. In DNA form, the CDR3 reads TGTGCCAGCAGTAGACTAGCGGAGACCCAGTACTTC. The encoded protein is CASSRLAETQYF.